This record looks at one T cell receptor beta chain sequence and its context. The sample comes from a study of blood T cell repertoires in COVID-19. Study details: T cells, B-cell-depleted T cells, or PBMCs supplied cDNA or gDNA.

It was during active infection that Seattle patients were enrolled and then longitudinally followed. CDR3 length: 14 amino acids. V shed 4 bases, J shed 7 bases, and the junction held 4 bases outside the gene matches. Germline loops: CDR1 SGHRS, CDR2 YFSETQ. Per the original methods: Nucleated cell counts were estimated from reference gene primer amplification. Repertoires were generated with immunoSEQ multiplex PCR, while TCRdb's copy carries only in-frame clones and drops some. V and J calls and clone size come straight from that table; D and trimming were deduced from the DNA. The sample carries 400,000 or so clones, about 90% recorded once.

The sample comprised peripheral blood. The TCR was taken from a man between 18 and 29 years old with COVID-19, enrolled during active disease. The gene calls are TRBV5-1 and TRBJ1-6, with 8 bases that match TRBD1. The CDR3 DNA reads as TGCGCCAGCAGCCGGGACAGGAAAAATTCACCCCTCCACTTT. Amino acids: CASSRDRKNSPLHF.